The clone carrying this T cell receptor beta chain was recorded many times. No antigen is known for it. The data stem from a study of T cells after yellow fever vaccination. Across the study: When fractions had low cell numbers, they were prepared with SMART-Seq v4 Ultra Low Input.

In TCRdb, the 5' RACE reads were re-called with MiXCR into one record per CDR3 protein. Of tens of thousands of distinct CDR3 sequences detected, approximately 7% appear once; the ten largest clones hold 35% to 45%. The CDR3 loop spans 15 amino acids. CDR1 is MNHEY and CDR2 is SVGAGI in the germline V gene. The ends were cut back, 2 bases at V and 4 bases at J, with 14 bases in the middle. Study-wide results and caveats: The CD4 compartment and the CD8 compartment contained a small share of clonotypes in common. A faster peak, day 5 versus 15, was reached by the weaker secondary response.

The V and J genes are TRBV6-5 and TRBJ1-2; tentative D call: TRBD1 (6 bases). The sequences come from CD8+ T cells sorted from PBMCs, collected less than 6 days after the first yellow fever vaccination. This TCR was sampled from a man aged 18 to 29 who received the YFV17D yellow fever vaccine. The CDR3 reads CASSYLGQDSYGYTF. CDR3 nucleotides: TGTGCCAGCAGTTACCTTGGGCAGGACAGCTATGGCTACACCTTC.